The T cell receptor (beta chain) under discussion was sequenced for a study of cytomegalovirus exposure and HLA in healthy donors. Broader study findings: A cluster of highly shared sequence variants was likely a sequencing artifact. The study labeled about 160 TCR beta chains cytomegalovirus-associated. According to a later analysis, most TCR beta chains associated with CMV appeared HLA-restricted.

Trimming stripped 3 bases from V and 8 bases from J, with 17 bases between. Germline V gene sequence: CDR1 SGHDT, CDR2 YYEEEE. The CDR3 runs to 14 residues. As regards this clone: Its antigen is unidentified.

It was with 60 Vbeta and 13 Jbeta primers that the PCR ran. The assay was immunoSEQ multiplex PCR, and TCRdb's table has in-frame clones only and misses some. This sample carries about 97,000 clones, roughly 73% of them seen once, and the ten largest clones take around 3.5%. Each donor was healthy, and each was a bone marrow donor. The sample was PBMCs. The clonotype comes from a man aged 35 to 55 in good health and CMV-seronegative. The chain combines TRBV5-6 with TRBJ1-2; perhaps TRBD1 as D (5 bases). As DNA, the CDR3 is TGTGCCAGCAGCTGGGGGGTTCTTATTGAGGGCTACACCTTC. Its translation is CASSWGVLIEGYTF.